Included here is one T cell receptor (beta chain) sequence, with context. Its cognate antigen has yet to be identified. There are no base qualities to consult, and no much larger clone falls within one base. This sample was included in a study of T-cell reconstitution after alpha-beta-depleted transplantation in children listed by TCRdb under 2016. Broadly, across the study: T-cell immune reconstitution after TCRalphabeta/CD19-depleted allogeneic hematopoietic cell transplantation in children was quantitatively tracked in the study by means of TCR repertoire profiling.

Library preparation was by PCR. Sequencing used an Illumina HiSeq 2500. TCR libraries were prepared with molecular barcoding, using unique molecular identifiers to normalize TCRbeta repertoire quantification. The public reads were quality trimmed at Q25 with fastp and then assembled into clones with MiXCR by TCRdb, keeping productive beta chains. Identical CDR3 protein sequences are pooled into one entry, listed with their most common genes and DNA. The sample profile shows around 580,000 distinct CDR3 sequences; roughly a quarter of them were found once. The ten biggest clones cover just over 35% of the sample. The sample's treatment or condition label is to be understood as: allogeneic hematopoietic cell transplantation with graft depleted of TCRalphabeta T cells and CD19 B cells. The transplant recipients were children given TCRalphabeta/CD19-depleted allogeneic hematopoietic cell grafts. The CDR3 spans 15 residues, from the cysteine through the phenylalanine. Just CDR3 DNA is preserved here, 45 bases in frame from base 1. Looking up the germline V gene yields CDR1 SGHRS and CDR2 YFSETQ. V trim: 3 bases; J trim: 8 bases; unmatched bases: 6.

Broad study findings and their caveats: About two months after transplant, the apparently early recovery of alphabetaT-cell counts reportedly depended on just several hundred clones that had expanded rapidly and came from non-depleted graft cells. The high TCRbeta diversity at day 60 in some patients was ascribed to recipient T cells and intrathymic progenitors that had survived conditioning. Hyperexpanded clone frequencies declined over subsequent months; after one year, T-cell counts and TCRbeta diversity were mostly attributed to newly produced T cells.

The chain joins TRBV5-1 to TRBJ1-4; TRBD1 fits 11 bases in the junction. The clonotype was recovered from a boy younger than two with Wiskott-Aldrich syndrome, due to receive a stem cell transplant. The specimen was PBMCs, collected before TCRalphabeta/CD19-depleted stem cell transplant. Here is the DNA: TGCGCCAGCAGCTACTCGGGGACAGGGGGAGAAAAACTGTTTTTT. Its protein is CASSYSGTGGEKLFF. With all but the CDR3 taken from the reference TRBV5-1 and TRBJ1-4 genes, the full variable domain is: KAGVTQTPRYLIKTRGQQVTLSCSPISGHRSVSWYQQTPGQGLQFLFEYFSETQRNKGNFPGRFSGRQFSNSRSEMNVSTLELGDSALYLCASSYSGTGGEKLFFGSGTQLSVL.